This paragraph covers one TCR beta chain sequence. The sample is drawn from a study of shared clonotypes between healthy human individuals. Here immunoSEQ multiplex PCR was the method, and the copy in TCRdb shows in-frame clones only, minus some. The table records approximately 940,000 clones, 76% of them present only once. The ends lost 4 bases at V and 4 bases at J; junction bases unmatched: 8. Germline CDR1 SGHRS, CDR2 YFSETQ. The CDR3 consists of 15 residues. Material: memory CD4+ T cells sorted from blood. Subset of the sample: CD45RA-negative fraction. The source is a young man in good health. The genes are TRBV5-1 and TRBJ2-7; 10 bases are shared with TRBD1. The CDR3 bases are TGCGCCAGCAGCCGGGGGACAGGGGCCTCTTACGAGCAGTACTTC. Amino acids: CASSRGTGASYEQYF.